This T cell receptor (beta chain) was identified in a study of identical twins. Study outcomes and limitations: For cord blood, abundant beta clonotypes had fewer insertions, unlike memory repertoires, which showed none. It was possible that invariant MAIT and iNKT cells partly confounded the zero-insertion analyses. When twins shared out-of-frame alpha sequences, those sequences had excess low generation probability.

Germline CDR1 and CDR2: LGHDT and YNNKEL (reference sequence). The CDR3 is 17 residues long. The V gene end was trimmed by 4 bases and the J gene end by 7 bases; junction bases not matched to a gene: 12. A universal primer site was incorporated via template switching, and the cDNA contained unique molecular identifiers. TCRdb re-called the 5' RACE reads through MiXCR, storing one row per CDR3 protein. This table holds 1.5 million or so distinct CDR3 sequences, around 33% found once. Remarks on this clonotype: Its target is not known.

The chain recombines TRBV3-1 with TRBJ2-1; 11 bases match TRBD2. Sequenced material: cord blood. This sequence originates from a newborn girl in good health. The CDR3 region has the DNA TGTGCCAGCAGCCGAGATGAACTAGCGGGAGTCGGTAATGAGCAGTTCTTC. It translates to CASSRDELAGVGNEQFF.